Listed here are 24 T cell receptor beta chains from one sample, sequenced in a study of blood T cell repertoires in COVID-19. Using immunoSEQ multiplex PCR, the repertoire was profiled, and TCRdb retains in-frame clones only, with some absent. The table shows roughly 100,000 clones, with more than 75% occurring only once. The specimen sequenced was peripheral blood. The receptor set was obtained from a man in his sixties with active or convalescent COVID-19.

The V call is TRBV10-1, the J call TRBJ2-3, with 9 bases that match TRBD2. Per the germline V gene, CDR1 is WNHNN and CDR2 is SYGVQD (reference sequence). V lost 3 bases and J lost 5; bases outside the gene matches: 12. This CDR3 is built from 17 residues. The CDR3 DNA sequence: TGCGCCAGCAGTGAAGGGGCGGGAGGGCCGACGGAAGATACGCAGTATTTT. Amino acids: CASSEGAGGPTEDTQYF.

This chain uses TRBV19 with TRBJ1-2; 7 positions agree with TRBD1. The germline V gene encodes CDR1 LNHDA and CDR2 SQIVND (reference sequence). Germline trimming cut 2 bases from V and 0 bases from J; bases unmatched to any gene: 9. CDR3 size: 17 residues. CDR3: CASSIRNYRGTNYGYTF. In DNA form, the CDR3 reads TGTGCCAGTAGTATACGGAATTACAGGGGAACTAACTATGGCTACACCTTC. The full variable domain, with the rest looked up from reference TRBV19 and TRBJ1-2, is DGGITQSPKYLFRKEGQNVTLSCEQNLNHDAMYWYRQDPGQGLRLIYYSQIVNDFQKGDIAEGYSVSREKKESFPLTVTSAQKNPTAFYLCASSIRNYRGTNYGYTFGSGTRLTVV.

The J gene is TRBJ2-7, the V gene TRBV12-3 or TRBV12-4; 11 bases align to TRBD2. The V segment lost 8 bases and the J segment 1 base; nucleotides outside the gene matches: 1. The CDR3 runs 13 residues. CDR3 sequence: CASGTSGSYEQYF. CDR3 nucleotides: TGTGCCAGCGGGACTAGCGGTTCCTACGAGCAGTACTTC.

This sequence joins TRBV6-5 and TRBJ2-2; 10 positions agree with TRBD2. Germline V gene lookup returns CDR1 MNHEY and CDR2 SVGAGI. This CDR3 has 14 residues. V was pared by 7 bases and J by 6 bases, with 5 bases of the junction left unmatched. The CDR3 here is CASKKSGRAGELFF. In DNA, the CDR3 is TGTGCCAGCAAAAAAAGCGGGAGGGCCGGGGAGCTGTTTTTT.

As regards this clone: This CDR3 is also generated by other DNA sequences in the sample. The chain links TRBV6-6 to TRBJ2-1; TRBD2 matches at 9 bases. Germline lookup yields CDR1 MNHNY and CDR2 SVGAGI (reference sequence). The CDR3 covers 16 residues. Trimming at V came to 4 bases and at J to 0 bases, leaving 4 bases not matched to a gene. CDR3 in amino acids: CASSSSSGSSYNEQFF. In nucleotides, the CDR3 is TGTGCCAGCAGTTCAAGTAGCGGGAGCTCCTACAATGAGCAGTTCTTC.

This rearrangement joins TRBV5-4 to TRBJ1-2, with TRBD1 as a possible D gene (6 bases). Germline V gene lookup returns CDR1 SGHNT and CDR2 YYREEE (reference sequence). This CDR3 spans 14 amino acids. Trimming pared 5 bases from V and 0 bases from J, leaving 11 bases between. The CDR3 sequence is CASRRQAPNYGYTF. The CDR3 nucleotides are TGTGCCAGCAGAAGACAGGCGCCTAACTATGGCTACACCTTC.

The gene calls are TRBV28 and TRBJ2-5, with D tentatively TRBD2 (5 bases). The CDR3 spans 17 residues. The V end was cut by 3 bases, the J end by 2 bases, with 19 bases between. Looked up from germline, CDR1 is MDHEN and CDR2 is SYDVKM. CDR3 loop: CASSLEDLKAAQETQYF. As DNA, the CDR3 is TGTGCCAGCAGTTTGGAGGATTTAAAGGCAGCTCAAGAGACCCAGTACTTC. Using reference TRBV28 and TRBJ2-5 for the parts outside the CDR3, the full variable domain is DVKVTQSSRYLVKRTGEKVFLECVQDMDHENMFWYRQDPGLGLRLIYFSYDVKMKEKGDIPEGYSVSREKKERFSLILESASTNQTSMYLCASSLEDLKAAQETQYFGPGTRLLVL.

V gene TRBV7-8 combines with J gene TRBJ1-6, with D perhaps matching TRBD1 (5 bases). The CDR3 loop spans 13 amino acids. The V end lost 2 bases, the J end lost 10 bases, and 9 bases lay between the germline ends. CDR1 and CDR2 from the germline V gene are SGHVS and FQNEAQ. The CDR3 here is CASSLSKGSPLHF. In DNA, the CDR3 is TGTGCCAGCAGCTTATCAAAGGGGTCACCCCTCCACTTT. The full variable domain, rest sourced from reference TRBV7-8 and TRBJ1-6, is GAGVSQSPRYKVAKRGQDVALRCDPISGHVSLFWYQQALGQGPEFLTYFQNEAQLDKSGLPSDRFFAERPEGSVSTLKIQRTQQEDSAVYLCASSLSKGSPLHFGNGTRLTVT.

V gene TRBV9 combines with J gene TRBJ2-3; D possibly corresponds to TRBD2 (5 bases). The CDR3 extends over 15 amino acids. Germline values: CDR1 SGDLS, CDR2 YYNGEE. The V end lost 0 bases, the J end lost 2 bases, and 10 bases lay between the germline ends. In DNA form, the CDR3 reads TGTGCCAGCAGCGTAGTGTCCGGGGTCACAGATACGCAGTATTTT. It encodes CASSVVSGVTDTQYF.

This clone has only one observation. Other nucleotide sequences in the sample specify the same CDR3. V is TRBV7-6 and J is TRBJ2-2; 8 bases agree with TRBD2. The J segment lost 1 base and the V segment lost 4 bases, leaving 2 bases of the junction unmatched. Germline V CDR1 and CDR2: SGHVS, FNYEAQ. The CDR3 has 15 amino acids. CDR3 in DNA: TGTGCCAGCAGCTCCGGGACTAGGAACACCGGGGAGCTGTTTTTT. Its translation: CASSSGTRNTGELFF.

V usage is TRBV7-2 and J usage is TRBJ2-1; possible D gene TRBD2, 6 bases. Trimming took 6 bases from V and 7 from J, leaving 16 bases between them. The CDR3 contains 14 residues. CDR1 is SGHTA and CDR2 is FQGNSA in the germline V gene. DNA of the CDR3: TGTGCCAGCAGACTAGGAGGGCCGGGGAATGAGCAGTTCTTC. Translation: CASRLGGPGNEQFF.

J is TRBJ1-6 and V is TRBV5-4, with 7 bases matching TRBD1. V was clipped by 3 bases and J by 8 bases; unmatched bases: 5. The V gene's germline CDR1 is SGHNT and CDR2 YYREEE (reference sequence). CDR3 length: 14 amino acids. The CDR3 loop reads CASSSQGDYSPLHF. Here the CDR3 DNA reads TGTGCCAGCAGCTCTCAGGGGGATTATTCACCCCTCCACTTT.

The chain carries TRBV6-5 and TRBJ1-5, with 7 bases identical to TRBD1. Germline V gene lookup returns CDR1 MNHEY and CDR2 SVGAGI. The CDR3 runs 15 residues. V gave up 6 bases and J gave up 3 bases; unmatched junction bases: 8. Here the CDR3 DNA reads TGTGCCAGCAGCCCCGACAGGGACATCAATCAGCCCCAGCATTTT. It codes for CASSPDRDINQPQHF.

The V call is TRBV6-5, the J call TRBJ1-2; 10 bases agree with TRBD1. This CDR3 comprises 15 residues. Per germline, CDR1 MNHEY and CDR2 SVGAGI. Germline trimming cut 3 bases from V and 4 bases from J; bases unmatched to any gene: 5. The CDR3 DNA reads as TGTGCCAGCAGTTATCGGGGACAGGGGAGCTATGGCTACACCTTC. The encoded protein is CASSYRGQGSYGYTF.

DNA for the CDR3: TGTGCCAGCAGCCCCCGTACAACTAATGAAAAACTGTTTTTT. The encoded protein is CASSPRTTNEKLFF. This chain uses TRBV9 with TRBJ1-4; D gene ambiguous. CDR3 length: 14 amino acids. CDR1 and CDR2 (germline): SGDLS, YYNGEE. V was shortened by 4 bases and J by 0 bases, with 7 bases between the two germline ends.

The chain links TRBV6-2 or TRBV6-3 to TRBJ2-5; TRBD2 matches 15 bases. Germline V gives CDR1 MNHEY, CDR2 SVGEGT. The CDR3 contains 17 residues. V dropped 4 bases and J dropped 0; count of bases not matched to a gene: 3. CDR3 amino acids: CASSLWTSGRDQETQYF. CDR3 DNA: TGTGCCAGCAGTTTGTGGACTAGCGGGAGGGACCAAGAGACCCAGTACTTC.

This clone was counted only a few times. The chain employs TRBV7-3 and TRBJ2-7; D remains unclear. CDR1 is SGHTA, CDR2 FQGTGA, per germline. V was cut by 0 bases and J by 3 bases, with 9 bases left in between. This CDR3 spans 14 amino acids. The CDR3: CASSLTGNDYEQYF. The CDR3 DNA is TGTGCCAGCAGCTTAACGGGCAACGACTACGAGCAGTACTTC.

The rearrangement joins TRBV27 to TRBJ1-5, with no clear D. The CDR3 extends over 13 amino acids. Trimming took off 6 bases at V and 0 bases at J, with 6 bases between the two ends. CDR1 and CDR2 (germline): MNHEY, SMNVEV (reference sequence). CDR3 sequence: CASRPHSNQPQHF. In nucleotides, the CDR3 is TGTGCCAGCAGACCACATAGCAATCAGCCCCAGCATTTT.

Here the CDR3 reads CASSRQIRNEKLFF. The CDR3 nucleotides are TGTGCCAGCAGCCGACAGATAAGGAATGAAAAACTGTTTTTT. The chain uses TRBV3-1 (or the pseudogene TRBV3-2) and TRBJ1-4; maybe TRBD1 (5 bases). The germline V gene encodes CDR1 LGHDT and CDR2 YNNKEL (reference sequence). The CDR3 consists of 14 residues. Trimming took off 4 bases at V and 5 bases at J, with 11 bases between the two ends.

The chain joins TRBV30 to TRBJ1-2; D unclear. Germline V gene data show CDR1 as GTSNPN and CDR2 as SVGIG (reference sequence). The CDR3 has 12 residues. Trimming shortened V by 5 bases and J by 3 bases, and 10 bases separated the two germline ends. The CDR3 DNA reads TGTGCCTGGGATCTCGGGGACTATGGCTACACCTTC. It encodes CAWDLGDYGYTF.

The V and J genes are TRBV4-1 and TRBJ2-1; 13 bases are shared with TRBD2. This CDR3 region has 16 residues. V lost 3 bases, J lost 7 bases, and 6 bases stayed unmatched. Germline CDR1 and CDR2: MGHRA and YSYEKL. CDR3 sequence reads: CASSQYGTSGANEQFF. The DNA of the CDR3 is TGCGCCAGCAGCCAGTACGGGACTAGCGGGGCGAATGAGCAGTTCTTC.

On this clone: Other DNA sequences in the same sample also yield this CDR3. As DNA, the CDR3 is TGCGCCAGCAGTGAGACTAGCGGAAACTACGAGCAGTACTTC. Translation: CASSETSGNYEQYF. The chain couples TRBV10-1 to TRBJ2-7, with 8 bases identical to TRBD2. CDR3 length equals 14 residues. J gave up 3 bases and V 2 bases, and 3 bases lay outside the gene matches. Germline values: CDR1 WNHNN, CDR2 SYGVQD (reference sequence).

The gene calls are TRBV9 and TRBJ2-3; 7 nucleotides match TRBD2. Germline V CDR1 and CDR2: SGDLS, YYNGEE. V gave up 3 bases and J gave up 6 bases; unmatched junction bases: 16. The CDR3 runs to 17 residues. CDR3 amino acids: CASSEPIEAGFDDTQYF. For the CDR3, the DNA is TGTGCCAGCAGCGAGCCCATTGAAGCGGGGTTTGATGATACGCAGTATTTT.

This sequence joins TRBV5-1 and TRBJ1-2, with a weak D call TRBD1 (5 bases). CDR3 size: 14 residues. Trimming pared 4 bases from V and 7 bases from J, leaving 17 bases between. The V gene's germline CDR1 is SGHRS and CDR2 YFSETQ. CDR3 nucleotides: TGCGCCAGCAGCCCGACGGGGGGTTATGGTGGCTACACCTTC. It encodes CASSPTGGYGGYTF. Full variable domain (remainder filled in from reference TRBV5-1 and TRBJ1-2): KAGVTQTPRYLIKTRGQQVTLSCSPISGHRSVSWYQQTPGQGLQFLFEYFSETQRNKGNFPGRFSGRQFSNSRSEMNVSTLELGDSALYLCASSPTGGYGGYTFGSGTRLTVV.